The 27 T cell receptor beta chains in this list originate from one sample, sequenced in a study of identical twins. TCRdb reprocessed the 5' RACE reads with MiXCR, giving one entry per CDR3 protein. The repertoire includes about 340,000 distinct CDR3 sequences, approximately 8.7% of them detected once, and more than 8% sits in the top ten. The material sequenced was naive T cells sorted from blood. The receptors were sampled from a woman between 50 and 59 years old in good health.

This clonotype was observed many times. This chain links TRBV7-9 with TRBJ2-5; 12 bases match TRBD2. The J segment lost 3 bases and the V segment lost 5 bases, leaving 4 bases of the junction unmatched. The CDR3 sequence is 15 residues long. Germline CDR1 reads SEHNR; CDR2 reads FQNEAQ (reference sequence). The CDR3 region is CASSRGLAGKETQYF. CDR3 coding DNA: TGTGCCAGCAGCCGGGGACTAGCGGGCAAAGAGACCCAGTACTTC.

The V and J genes are TRBV27 and TRBJ2-1; 8 nucleotides agree with TRBD1. V trimming: 5 bases; J trimming: 4 bases; junction bases outside the gene matches: 10. The CDR3 sequence is 16 residues long. CDR1 and CDR2 from the germline V gene are MNHEY and SMNVEV (reference sequence). CDR3 DNA: TGTGCCAGCAGTCCCTATGGGACAGGAGGTTACAATGAGCAGTTCTTC. Translation: CASSPYGTGGYNEQFF.

There are many counts of this clonotype. V and J are TRBV21-1 and TRBJ1-1; TRBD1 is the table's D call and was not checked against the DNA. TRBV21-1 is described as a pseudogene. The CDR3 sequence is 17 residues long. CDR3 nucleotides: TGTGCCAGCAGCAAACGAATGGCCCAGGGTACGCAGTTTGAAGCTTTCTTT. Encoded protein: CASSKRMAQGTQFEAFF.

The chain joins TRBV20-1 to TRBJ2-7; 14 bases match TRBD2. This CDR3 region has 15 residues. CDR1 is DFQATT and CDR2 is SNEGSKA in the germline V gene (reference sequence). J gave up 7 bases and V 0 bases, and 5 bases lay outside the gene matches. The CDR3 protein is CSARDLGLAGGEQYF. As DNA, the CDR3 is TGCAGTGCTAGAGATCTAGGACTAGCGGGAGGAGAGCAGTACTTC.

This clonotype was detected a few times. J is TRBJ2-7 and V is TRBV30, with D possibly being TRBD2 (5 bases). Trimming took 0 bases from V and 6 from J, leaving 12 bases between them. Germline V gives CDR1 GTSNPN, CDR2 SVGIG (reference sequence). The CDR3 has 13 residues. CDR3: CAWSVLRGTEQYF. In DNA form, the CDR3 reads TGTGCCTGGAGTGTACTTCGGGGTACCGAGCAGTACTTC.

The V call is TRBV2, the J call TRBJ2-5; 11 bases agree with TRBD2. The length of the CDR3 is 16 residues. Germline V gene data show CDR1 as SNHLY and CDR2 as FYNNEI. V was clipped by 3 bases and J by 3 bases; unmatched bases: 6. The CDR3 DNA reads TGTGCCAGCAGTGACGTCTTACTAGCGGGAGAAGAGACCCAGTACTTC. Residues: CASSDVLLAGEETQYF.

The gene calls are TRBV20-1 and TRBJ1-1, with D possibly being TRBD1 (6 bases). The ends were cut back, 4 bases at V and 5 bases at J, with 8 bases in the middle. The CDR3 extends over 11 amino acids. Germline V gene sequence: CDR1 DFQATT, CDR2 SNEGSKA (reference sequence). The CDR3: CSATGATEAFF. CDR3 DNA: TGCAGTGCTACAGGGGCAACTGAAGCTTTCTTT.

The V call is TRBV6-1, the J call TRBJ2-1; 11 nucleotides agree with TRBD2. This CDR3 spans 19 amino acids. After removal of 7 bases from V and 3 bases from J, the junction contained 17 bases not matched to a gene. Germline V gene sequence: CDR1 MNHNS, CDR2 SASEGT. The CDR3 nucleotides read TGTGCCAGCATTACACCGGGACTAGCGGCTACTAGGGTCTACAATGAGCAGTTCTTC. Its translation is CASITPGLAATRVYNEQFF.

This clonotype was counted at least ten times. V usage is TRBV28 and J usage is TRBJ2-7; weak D call: TRBD2 (6 bases). CDR3 length equals 16 residues. The V and J ends lost 6 bases and 3 bases respectively, with 21 bases between them. Germline V gene data show CDR1 as MDHEN and CDR2 as SYDVKM. The CDR3 DNA reads TGTGCCAGCAGCCCCACTGCGGGCGGAGGGTACTACGAGCAGTACTTC. Translation: CASSPTAGGGYYEQYF.

The chain is built from TRBV3-1 and TRBJ1-2; a possible D gene is TRBD1 (6 bases). Trimming pared 4 bases from V and 7 bases from J, leaving 19 bases between. The CDR3 has 15 amino acids. Germline V gene data show CDR1 as LGHDT and CDR2 as YNNKEL (reference sequence). The CDR3 DNA reads TGTGCCAGCAGCCCCCGTGGCCGGGGGCCGGGTGGCTACACCTTC. Residues: CASSPRGRGPGGYTF.

This clonotype was counted ten times or more. The chain couples TRBV10-1 to TRBJ2-2; 7 bases map to TRBD2. V dropped 2 bases and J dropped 4; count of bases not matched to a gene: 7. Per the germline V gene, CDR1 is WNHNN and CDR2 is SYGVQD (reference sequence). CDR3 size: 16 residues. In DNA form, the CDR3 reads TGCGCCAGCAGTGAGACCTCGGGACTAACCACCGGGGAGCTGTTTTTT. Translating gives CASSETSGLTTGELFF.

In this sample, this clonotype turned up many times. The V call is TRBV29-1, the J call TRBJ2-2; possible D gene TRBD2, 6 bases. CDR1 and CDR2 (germline): SQVTM, ANQGSEA. The CDR3 extends over 12 amino acids. V lost 7 bases to trimming and J lost 6 bases, with 12 bases between them. The CDR3 DNA is TGCAGCGGGGGGGAGATCTCCGGGGAGCTGTTTTTT. Translation gives CSGGEISGELFF.

This clonotype was seen more than once but under ten times. The chain uses TRBV4-1 and TRBJ2-1; D tentatively fits TRBD1 or TRBD2 (5 bases each). V lost 4 bases to trimming and J lost 6 bases, with 16 bases between them. In germline, CDR1 is MGHRA, CDR2 YSYEKL. The CDR3 extends over 15 amino acids. CDR3 sequence reads: CASSPNDRDLNEQFF. The CDR3 nucleotides read TGCGCCAGCAGCCCGAACGACCGGGACCTCAATGAGCAGTTCTTC.

The chain employs TRBV7-8 and TRBJ2-5; TRBD2 is a possible D gene (5 bases). CDR3 length: 14 amino acids. The V and J ends lost 6 bases and 1 base respectively, with 12 bases between them. In germline, CDR1 is SGHVS, CDR2 FQNEAQ. The CDR3 sequence: CASRLLEPQETQYF. In DNA, the CDR3 is TGTGCCAGCAGGCTACTAGAGCCCCAAGAGACCCAGTACTTC.

The chain recombines TRBV7-9 with TRBJ2-3, with D tentatively TRBD1 (6 bases). V was trimmed by 5 bases and J by 4 bases, leaving 13 bases between them. The CDR3 spans 14 residues. The germline CDR1 and CDR2 sequences are SEHNR and FQNEAQ (reference sequence). CDR3 nucleotide sequence: TGTGCCAGCAGCGAAGACTACAGGGCAGATACGCAGTATTTT. It specifies CASSEDYRADTQYF.

At least ten counts were recorded for this clonotype. J is TRBJ2-3 and V is TRBV3-1, with 11 bases matching TRBD2. This CDR3 is 18 amino acids long. The V gene end was trimmed by 0 bases and the J gene end by 1 base; junction bases not matched to a gene: 6. The germline V gene encodes CDR1 LGHDT and CDR2 YNNKEL (reference sequence). The CDR3 reads CASSQEGLAGGGTDTQYF. CDR3 coding DNA: TGTGCCAGCAGCCAAGAGGGCCTAGCGGGAGGAGGCACAGATACGCAGTATTTT.

In this sample, this clonotype turned up many times. The chain carries TRBV20-1 and TRBJ2-7; a possible D gene is TRBD2 (6 bases). CDR1 is DFQATT, CDR2 SNEGSKA, per germline (reference sequence). This CDR3 region has 15 residues. V lost 0 bases and J 4 bases, leaving 16 bases between the germline ends. The CDR3 reads CSARDTGLRGYEQYF. DNA for the CDR3: TGCAGTGCTAGAGATACGGGACTCCGAGGGTACGAGCAGTACTTC.

The V gene is TRBV20-1, the J gene TRBJ1-5, with 9 nucleotides matching TRBD1. This CDR3 contains 15 residues. CDR1 is DFQATT, CDR2 SNEGSKA, per germline (reference sequence). Unmatched junction bases numbered 7, after V lost 3 bases and J lost 4 bases. CDR3: CSASTTGGPNQPQHF. The CDR3 DNA is TGCAGTGCTAGCACCACAGGGGGCCCAAATCAGCCCCAGCATTTT.

The sample holds one count of this clonotype. A much larger clonotype is one base distant, so this may be a read error. The chain carries TRBV9 and TRBJ2-3; 13 bases line up with TRBD2. Germline V gives CDR1 SGDLS, CDR2 YYNGEE. CDR3 length: 14 amino acids. Here the CDR3 DNA reads TGTGCCAGAAGCGTAGAACTAGCGGGAGGGCCTGAGTATTTT. This gives the protein CARSVELAGGPEYF.

The chain combines TRBV4-1 with TRBJ2-7; D not certain. The CDR3 loop spans 13 amino acids. V was cut by 3 bases and J by 2 bases, with 8 bases left in between. The germline gives CDR1 MGHRA, CDR2 YSYEKL. The CDR3 spells CASSHKGTYEQYV. The CDR3 coding sequence is TGCGCCAGCAGCCATAAAGGAACCTACGAGCAGTACGTC.

This clonotype has more than one count but fewer than ten. The chain joins TRBV10-3 to TRBJ1-3; TRBD1 aligns across 8 bases. The CDR3 has 15 amino acids. CDR1 is ENHRY and CDR2 is SYGVKD in the germline V gene. Trimming at V came to 8 bases and at J to 0 bases, leaving 6 bases not matched to a gene. The DNA of the CDR3 is TGTGCCATCGGACAGGGTGGGAACTCTGGAAACACCATATATTTT. Protein: CAIGQGGNSGNTIYF.

This clonotype appeared a few times. V usage is TRBV24-1 and J usage is TRBJ2-1, with 10 bases lining up with TRBD1. V lost 3 bases, J lost 6 bases, and 10 bases stayed unmatched. The CDR3 has 17 amino acids. Germline CDR1 reads KGHDR; CDR2 reads SFDVKD. CDR3 amino acids: CATSDPQGTGVGNEQFF. In nucleotides, the CDR3 is TGTGCCACCAGTGATCCTCAAGGGACAGGGGTCGGCAATGAGCAGTTCTTC.

This clonotype came up a few times. This rearrangement joins TRBV11-3 to TRBJ2-5; 8 positions agree with TRBD1. This CDR3 has 13 amino acids. With V trimmed by 5 bases and J by 5 bases, 4 bases remained unmatched. The germline CDR1 and CDR2 sequences are SGHNT and YENEEA. This CDR3 is CASSAGGAETQYF. CDR3 in DNA: TGTGCCAGCAGCGCAGGGGGCGCGGAGACCCAGTACTTC.

The chain uses TRBV12-3 or TRBV12-4 and TRBJ2-3; D possibly uses TRBD1 or TRBD2 (5 bases each). The CDR3 is made up of 15 amino acids. Trimming pared 5 bases from V and 2 bases from J, leaving 14 bases between. CDR3 coding DNA: TGTGCCAGCAGTCTAACCGGGACCATCACAGATACGCAGTATTTT. The encoded protein is CASSLTGTITDTQYF.

The gene calls are TRBV5-1 and TRBJ2-1; 13 nucleotides align to TRBD2. J was trimmed by 12 bases and V by 4 bases; bases with no gene match: 13. Germline assignment: CDR1 SGHRS and CDR2 YFSETQ. The CDR3 length is 16 residues. DNA of the CDR3: TGCGCCAGCAGCCCGAGCGGGACTAGCGGGATCATCGGGCAGTTCTTC. Protein: CASSPSGTSGIIGQFF.

This clonotype was seen only a few times. This chain joins TRBV12-3 or TRBV12-4 and TRBJ2-1; TRBD2 matches 11 bases. The length of the CDR3 is 14 residues. The V and J ends lost 4 bases and 9 bases, in that order; junction bases with no gene match: 5. The CDR3 here is CASSSIAGGGEQFF. The CDR3 DNA is TGTGCCAGCAGTTCCATAGCGGGAGGGGGTGAGCAGTTCTTC.

This clonotype occurred a few times. The chain couples TRBV2 to TRBJ2-6; 9 nucleotides align to TRBD1. There are 21 residues in the CDR3. Germline CDR1 and CDR2: SNHLY and FYNNEI. V trimming: 4 bases; J trimming: 3 bases; junction bases outside the gene matches: 19. CDR3 nucleotides: TGTGCCAGCAGTGTAATAGGAAAGGGGACAGGGTCCTTTGATGGGGCCAACGTCCTGACTTTC. This translates into CASSVIGKGTGSFDGANVLTF.